The 20 T cell receptor beta chains presented below share a single source sample, sequenced in a study of human T cells and chemical hapten exposure. TCRdb re-called the RACE reads through MiXCR, storing one row per CDR3 protein. The sample includes 150,000 to 200,000 distinct CDR3 sequences, roughly 14% of them seen just once. Time point given: patch test 1, 2 weeks after DPC sensitization. Noted treatment: therapeutic diphenylcyclopropenone sensitization with weekly scalp DPC. The starting material was whole blood, obtained in connection with sensitization to the hapten diphenylcyclopropenone (DPC). The receptors derive from a woman aged 30 to 39 with alopecia areata. Some clones in this sample may be carry-over from other donors' samples.

In this sample, this clonotype turned up a few times. The chain carries TRBV20-1 and TRBJ1-4; TRBD1 matches 7 bases. Germline trimming cut 5 bases from V and 5 bases from J; bases unmatched to any gene: 5. Germline CDR1 and CDR2: DFQATT and SNEGSKA (reference sequence). This CDR3 region has 13 residues. This chain's CDR3 is CSARRDSNEKLFF. Here the CDR3 DNA reads TGCAGTGCTCGCCGGGACAGCAATGAAAAACTGTTTTTT.

This clonotype turned up a few times. The chain recombines TRBV6-1 with TRBJ2-3, with D uncertain. Trimming shortened V by 0 bases and J by 0 bases, and 7 bases separated the two germline ends. There are 15 residues in the CDR3. CDR1 and CDR2 from the germline V gene are MNHNS and SASEGT. CDR3 residues: CASSEALGSTDTQYF. CDR3 DNA: TGTGCCAGCAGTGAAGCGCTCGGGAGCACAGATACGCAGTATTTT.

This clonotype was detected ten times or more. V is TRBV6-2 or TRBV6-3 and J is TRBJ2-4; 8 bases map to TRBD1. Germline values: CDR1 MNHEY, CDR2 SVGEGT. Trimming took 0 bases from V and 0 from J; bases not matched to a gene: 7. The CDR3 sequence is 18 residues long. The CDR3 protein is CASSYSLQGALAKNIQYF. The DNA of the CDR3 is TGTGCCAGCAGTTACTCGCTCCAGGGGGCTTTAGCCAAAAACATTCAGTACTTC.

The V gene is TRBV6-2 or TRBV6-3, the J gene TRBJ2-5; no reliable D call. The CDR3 spans 13 residues. Trimming removed 0 bases from V and 5 bases from J, with 7 bases in between. Germline-derived CDR1 and CDR2 are MNHEY and SVGEGT. This chain's CDR3 is CASSYSRGETQYF. In DNA form, the CDR3 reads TGTGCCAGCAGTTACTCCCGTGGGGAGACCCAGTACTTC.

This clonotype occurred many times. The chain has TRBV7-2 and TRBJ1-5; tentatively, D is TRBD1 (5 bases). The CDR3 has 15 residues. The germline V gene encodes CDR1 SGHTA and CDR2 FQGNSA. The germline V and J ends were trimmed by 1 base and 6 bases, with 13 bases remaining between them. The CDR3 region is CASSLGSGASQPQHF. The CDR3 nucleotides are TGTGCCAGCAGCTTAGGATCTGGGGCTAGTCAGCCCCAGCATTTT.

This clonotype was seen repeatedly, ten times or more. This sequence joins TRBV7-2 and TRBJ1-5; D is unclear. V dropped 5 bases and J dropped 0 bases, with 11 bases sitting between them. From germline, CDR1 is SGHTA and CDR2 FQGNSA. The CDR3 runs to 15 residues. The CDR3 DNA follows: TGTGCCAGCAGCCTGGCCATTTATAGCAATCAGCCCCAGCATTTT. This encodes CASSLAIYSNQPQHF.

This clonotype came up many times. J is TRBJ1-6 and V is TRBV28; 7 nucleotides align to TRBD1. The germline V gene encodes CDR1 MDHEN and CDR2 SYDVKM. J gave up 10 bases and V 5 bases, and 11 bases lay outside the gene matches. This CDR3 is built from 15 residues. CDR3 residues: CASSPLDRRGSPLHF. CDR3 DNA: TGTGCCAGCAGTCCTCTGGACAGGAGGGGATCACCCCTCCACTTT.

The chain combines TRBV20-1 with TRBJ2-2; D is possibly TRBD1 (5 bases). Trimming shortened V by 4 bases and J by 4 bases, and 10 bases separated the two germline ends. Looked up from germline, CDR1 is DFQATT and CDR2 is SNEGSKA (reference sequence). The CDR3 covers 13 residues. The CDR3 here is CSATKRGTGELFF. CDR3 DNA sequence: TGCAGTGCTACAAAAAGGGGCACCGGGGAGCTGTTTTTT.

Written as DNA, the CDR3 is TGTGCCAGCTCACCCCCCGGGACAGACAATTCACCCCTCCACTTT. Translation gives CASSPPGTDNSPLHF. The rearrangement links TRBV18 to TRBJ1-6; 7 bases match TRBD1. CDR1 and CDR2 (germline): KGHSH, LQKENI. The CDR3 extends over 15 amino acids. The trim removed 3 bases at V and 7 bases at J, leaving 6 bases unmatched. The full variable domain, in which reference TRBV18 and TRBJ1-6 provide the parts outside the CDR3, is NAGVMQNPRHLVRRRGQEARLRCSPMKGHSHVYWYRQLPEEGLKFMVYLQKENIIDESGMPKERFSAEFPKEGPSILRIQQVVRGDSAAYFCASSPPGTDNSPLHFGNGTRLTVT.

The V and J genes are TRBV5-4 and TRBJ1-6, with a weak D call TRBD1 (5 bases). The CDR3 runs to 15 residues. Trimming removed 4 bases from V and 7 bases from J, with 15 bases in between. CDR1 SGHNT and CDR2 YYREEE come from the germline V gene (reference sequence). The CDR3 protein is CASSTRDRQNSPLHF. CDR3 DNA: TGTGCCAGCAGCACCCGGGACCGACAAAATTCACCCCTCCACTTT.

A note on this clonotype: Germline and junction disagree at one end, which may indicate a read error. The chain has TRBV2 and TRBJ2-5, with a weak D call TRBD1 (5 bases). The CDR3 is 13 amino acids. CDR1 and CDR2 from the germline V gene are SNHLY and FYNNEI. This CDR3 reads CTSSEGDQETQYF. The CDR3 DNA follows: TGTACCAGCAGTGAAGGGGACCAAGAGACCCAGTACTTC.

The V gene is TRBV12-3 or TRBV12-4, the J gene TRBJ2-3, with D possibly being TRBD1 or TRBD2 (5 bases each). This CDR3 has 17 residues. Trimming cost V 6 bases and J 1 base, with 20 bases left between them. The chain's CDR3 is CASSPGTAVIGTDTQYF. The CDR3 coding sequence is TGTGCCAGCAGCCCAGGGACCGCTGTAATCGGCACAGATACGCAGTATTTT.

This chain connects TRBV7-2 to TRBJ1-1; 7 bases line up with TRBD1. In germline, CDR1 is SGHTA, CDR2 FQGNSA. The CDR3 consists of 13 residues. V was clipped by 7 bases and J by 10 bases; unmatched bases: 12. The DNA of the CDR3 is TGTGCCAGCACCAACAGACAGGGTCTAGTAGCTTTCTTT. Translating it yields CASTNRQGLVAFF.

This clonotype has ten or more counts. V gene TRBV6-2 or TRBV6-3 combines with J gene TRBJ2-4, with 12 bases matching TRBD2. CDR1 is MNHEY and CDR2 is SVGEGT in the germline V gene. Trimming removed 2 bases from V and 13 bases from J; junction bases left unmatched: 6. The CDR3 runs to 14 residues. CDR3 sequence: CASSYGLAGIIQYF. For the CDR3, the DNA is TGTGCCAGCAGTTACGGACTAGCGGGAATTATACAGTACTTC.

This clonotype was detected only a few times. The rearrangement joins TRBV11-2 to TRBJ2-3; possible D gene TRBD1, 5 bases. CDR1 and CDR2 (germline): SGHAT, FQNNGV. Trimming stripped 5 bases from V and 5 bases from J, with 14 bases between. This CDR3 comprises 14 residues. The CDR3 region is CASSPQGRQDTQYF. DNA of the CDR3: TGTGCCAGCAGCCCTCAGGGCAGGCAAGATACGCAGTATTTT.

This clonotype was seen a handful of times. V and J are TRBV6-6 and TRBJ2-1; D unclear. The CDR3 spans 11 residues. Germline CDR1 is MNHNY and CDR2 is SVGAGI (reference sequence). The V end was cut by 2 bases, the J end by 7 bases, with 3 bases between. In DNA, the CDR3 is TGTGCCAGCAGTTACCGTAATGAGCAGTTCTTC. Translating it yields CASSYRNEQFF.

The rearrangement uses TRBV28 and TRBJ1-3; D is undetermined. The V gene's germline CDR1 is MDHEN and CDR2 SYDVKM. The CDR3 contains 12 residues. Deletions cut 8 bases from V and 7 bases from J, with 12 bases between. The CDR3 protein is CASRTTANTIYF. CDR3 sequence (DNA): TGTGCCAGCCGTACTACTGCGAACACCATATATTTT.

This clonotype was seen more than once but under ten times. The V call is TRBV12-3 or TRBV12-4, the J call TRBJ2-2, with 10 bases matching TRBD2. J gave up 4 bases and V 0 bases, and 8 bases lay outside the gene matches. This CDR3 is built from 18 residues. The CDR3 DNA reads TGTGCCAGCAGTTTAGCGCTAGCGGGGGCCGGCTTCACCGGGGAGCTGTTTTTT. This codes for CASSLALAGAGFTGELFF.

This clonotype was observed once. The rearrangement uses TRBV7-9 and TRBJ1-3; tentative D call: TRBD1 (5 bases). V lost 3 bases, J lost 0 bases, and 9 bases lay in between. This CDR3 comprises 15 residues. The germline V gene encodes CDR1 SEHNR and CDR2 FQNEAQ (reference sequence). In DNA form, the CDR3 reads TGTGCCAGCAGCTTTGGGACGGTCTCTGGAAACACCATATATTTT. Translated: CASSFGTVSGNTIYF. Drawing the rest from reference TRBV7-9 and TRBJ1-3, the complete variable domain is DTGVSQNPRHKITKRGQNVTFRCDPISEHNRLYWYRQTLGQGPEFLTYFQNEAQLEKSRLLSDRFSAERPKGSFSTLEIQRTEQGDSAMYLCASSFGTVSGNTIYFGEGSWLTVV.

The chain recombines TRBV2 with TRBJ1-1, with 9 bases lining up with TRBD1. Germline V gene lookup returns CDR1 SNHLY and CDR2 FYNNEI. V was clipped by 8 bases and J by 4 bases; unmatched bases: 8. The length of the CDR3 is 14 residues. In DNA form, the CDR3 reads TGTGCCAGCTTAAGACAGGGGGTTATCACTGAAGCTTTCTTT. Its translation: CASLRQGVITEAFF.